The clone carrying this TCR beta chain was seen more than once but under ten times. Its antigen is still unknown. CDR1 LGHDT and CDR2 YNNKEL come from the germline V gene (reference sequence). This CDR3 has 15 amino acids. Trimming removed 1 base from V and 5 bases from J; junction bases left unmatched: 3. Using its own MiXCR run on the 5' RACE reads, TCRdb lists one record per CDR3 protein. The data contain fewer than 250,000 distinct CDR3 sequences, 15% of them singletons. The sample originates from a study of T-cell memory formation after mild COVID-19. Overall study: For the most part, TCR clusters were specific to one donor. Study-wide points: Of the contracting clones, CD4+ ones lay mainly in CM and EM, and CD8+ ones in EMRA. Later expanders leaned CD4+, whereas day 15 to 85 contracting clones were balanced CD4/CD8.

The rearrangement uses TRBV3-1 and TRBJ2-1; TRBD1 aligns across 9 bases. This receptor was identified in an adult woman who had mild COVID-19 (a few samples of this study predate the infection). Cell type and time point are not known. The sequenced sample consisted of PBMCs or a T cell subset sorted from them (not recorded which). The CDR3 is CASSQAGQGNNEQFF. The CDR3 coding sequence is TGTGCCAGCAGCCAAGCGGGACAGGGCAACAATGAGCAGTTCTTC.